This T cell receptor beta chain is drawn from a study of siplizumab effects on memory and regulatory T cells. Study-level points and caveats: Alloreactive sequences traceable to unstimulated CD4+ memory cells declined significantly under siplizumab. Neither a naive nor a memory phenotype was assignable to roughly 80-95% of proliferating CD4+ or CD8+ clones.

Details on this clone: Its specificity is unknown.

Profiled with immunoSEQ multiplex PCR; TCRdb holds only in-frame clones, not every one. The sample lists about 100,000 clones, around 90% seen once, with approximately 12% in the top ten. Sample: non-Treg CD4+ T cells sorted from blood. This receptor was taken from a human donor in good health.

This CDR3 is CASSLVGGRNTEAFF. The CDR3 bases are TGTGCCAGCAGCTTAGTGGGGGGAAGGAACACTGAAGCTTTCTTT. The rearrangement links TRBV7-2 to TRBJ1-1; a possible D gene is TRBD1 (5 bases). The CDR3 runs to 15 residues. CDR1 is SGHTA, CDR2 FQGNSA, per germline. V lost 1 base to trimming and J lost 1 base, with 10 bases between them.